The clone carrying this TCR beta chain was seen at least ten times. Its antigen is not known. This CDR3 spans 15 amino acids. The V gene lost 2 bases and the J gene lost 3 bases, with 11 bases spanning the gap. Germline V CDR1 and CDR2: MNHNY, SVGAGI (reference sequence). TCRdb re-called the multiplex PCR reads through MiXCR, storing one row per CDR3 protein. Here the sample spans approximately 280,000 distinct CDR3 sequences, 30% being singletons. This sample was taken from a study of breast tumors, draining lymph nodes, adjacent tissues. Study conclusions and caveats: Tumor repertoires ranked between lymph nodes and nontumor tissue in diversity, with V and J gene preferences.

Axillary draining lymph nodes of breast cancer patients supplied the node samples. The sample consisted of axillary lymph node tissue. The clonotype originates from a female donor with breast cancer. Some clones in this sample may be carry-over from other donors' samples. The chain couples TRBV6-6 to TRBJ1-5; tentative D call: TRBD1 (6 bases). The CDR3 sequence: CASSYVQGSNQPQHF. For the CDR3, the DNA is TGTGCCAGCAGTTACGTTCAGGGGTCCAATCAGCCCCAGCATTTT.